Each of the 20 T cell receptor beta chains below was sequenced from the same sample in a study of beta chain features in type 1 diabetes. The investigators reverse transcribed all of the isolated RNA, so they sequenced expressed TCRB transcripts. Profiled with immunoSEQ multiplex PCR; TCRdb holds only in-frame clones, not every one. The sample contains 250,000 to 350,000 clones, 14% of which appear only once. Sequenced input: central memory CD4+ T cells from blood. The origin of the receptors is a man aged 25-40 years in good health.

Only a few counts were recorded for this clone. V and J are TRBV6-1 and TRBJ2-3; TRBD1 might be the D (6 bases). The CDR3 spans 13 residues. From germline, CDR1 is MNHNS and CDR2 SASEGT. In DNA form, the CDR3 reads TGTGTCTCAGCAGGGGTCAACACAGATACGCAGTATTTT. It specifies CVSAGVNTDTQYF.

V usage is TRBV6-1 and J usage is TRBJ2-7; the D gene is possibly TRBD2 (7 bases). The V and J ends lost 2 bases and 4 bases respectively, with 15 bases between them. The CDR3 runs to 15 residues. Per germline, CDR1 MNHNS and CDR2 SASEGT. CDR3 residues: CASSEIGAGAYEQYF. Here the CDR3 DNA reads TGTGCCAGCAGTGAAATTGGTGCGGGGGCGTACGAGCAGTACTTC.

This chain uses TRBV2 with TRBJ2-1, with 7 bases aligning to TRBD2. The junction had 2 bases not matched to a gene; V was cut back by 1 base and J by 14 bases. CDR1 is SNHLY and CDR2 is FYNNEI in the germline V gene. CDR3 size: 11 residues. The CDR3 DNA reads as TGTGCCAGCAGTGAAGAGGCGGGAGAGTTCTTC. This sequence encodes CASSEEAGEFF.

The chain uses TRBV5-4 and TRBJ2-5, with 14 bases that match TRBD2. Trimming cost V 3 bases and J 10 bases; bases outside gene matches: 5. This CDR3 has 14 amino acids. The V gene's germline CDR1 is SGHNT and CDR2 YYREEE (reference sequence). The DNA for the CDR3 is TGTGCCAGCAGCTGGGGACTAGCGGGAGAGGGCCAGTACTTC. Protein: CASSWGLAGEGQYF.

DNA for the CDR3: TGTGCCAGCAGTGACCAGAGGAATTCACCCCTCCACTTT. It encodes CASSDQRNSPLHF. The genes are TRBV7-2 and TRBJ1-6; D remains unclear. This CDR3 comprises 13 residues. V gave up 6 bases and J gave up 7 bases, with 10 bases separating them. Germline lookup yields CDR1 SGHTA and CDR2 FQGNSA.

This clone was seen a handful of times. This sequence joins TRBV4-3 and TRBJ1-2; D might be TRBD1 (6 bases). The CDR3 loop spans 15 amino acids. The germline CDR1 and CDR2 sequences are LGHNA and YSLEER. The V end was cut by 2 bases, the J end by 6 bases, with 16 bases between. CDR3 residues: CASSQIVGGTNGYTF. As DNA, the CDR3 is TGCGCCAGCAGCCAAATTGTCGGGGGGACAAATGGCTACACCTTC.

As regards this clone: Because the CDR3 is missing its conserved closing phenylalanine or tryptophan, this is likely a read error. Because the CDR3's place on the DNA is in doubt, the DNA is left out and the CDR3 is given as listed by TCRdb. This sequence joins TRBV6-4 and TRBJ2-4; the DNA was not compared with TRBD2, the D call given in the table. The CDR3 sequence runs 8 residues, both termini included. The germline CDR1 and CDR2 sequences are MRHNA and SNTAGT. CDR3: CASSDPPG.

This clone was recorded at least ten times. The V call is TRBV7-9, the J call TRBJ2-1; D gene unclear. Germline CDR1 SEHNR, CDR2 FQNEAQ (reference sequence). This CDR3 has 12 amino acids. V was clipped by 1 base and J by 9 bases, with 7 bases between them. The CDR3 DNA is TGTGCCAGCAGCTTAGAACGGCGTGAGCAGTTCTTC. Encoded protein: CASSLERREQFF.

This clone has more than one count but fewer than ten. This chain uses TRBV7-2 with TRBJ2-7; 8 nucleotides align to TRBD2. The junction had 4 bases not matched to a gene; V was cut back by 6 bases and J by 0 bases. Germline V gene data show CDR1 as SGHTA and CDR2 as FQGNSA. The CDR3 contains 14 residues. CDR3 sequence (DNA): TGTGCCAGCAGAGAGCGGGGGAGCTCCTACGAGCAGTACTTC. Amino acids: CASRERGSSYEQYF.

This chain connects TRBV11-2 to TRBJ2-3; 7 bases map to TRBD1. Germline CDR1 reads SGHAT; CDR2 reads FQNNGV. The CDR3 is 15 residues long. With 5 bases clipped from V and 0 bases from J, the junction kept 5 bases outside the gene matches. CDR3 residues: CASSQRDRSTDTQYF. DNA for the CDR3: TGTGCCAGCAGCCAGAGGGACAGAAGCACAGATACGCAGTATTTT. Variable domain in full (rest from reference TRBV11-2 and TRBJ2-3): EAGVAQSPRYKIIEKRQSVAFWCNPISGHATLYWYQQILGQGPKLLIQFQNNGVVDDSQLPKDRFSAERLKGVDSTLKIQPAKLEDSAVYLCASSQRDRSTDTQYFGPGTRLTVL.

As to this clone: A read error may be the cause here, since a much bigger clone is one base away. This specimen includes other DNA sequences encoding the same CDR3. The V and J genes are TRBV11-2 and TRBJ1-3; D ambiguous. V lost 1 base and J lost 4, with 5 bases in between. CDR1 SGHAT and CDR2 FQNNGV come from the germline V gene. There are 13 residues in the CDR3. The CDR3 coding sequence is TGTGCCAGCAGCTTAGCGGGAGGAAACACCATATATTTT. This gives the protein CASSLAGGNTIYF.

The CDR3 DNA is TGCGCCAGCAGCCAAGACCCAACTCCCACAGATACGCAGTATTTT. As protein: CASSQDPTPTDTQYF. The chain links TRBV4-1 to TRBJ2-3, with D hard to call. This CDR3 is 15 amino acids long. The germline V gene has CDR1 MGHRA and CDR2 YSYEKL. V shed 0 bases and J shed 2 bases, with 9 bases lying between them.

The rearrangement links TRBV5-4 to TRBJ2-5; the D gene is possibly TRBD1 (6 bases). From germline, CDR1 is SGHNT and CDR2 YYREEE (reference sequence). The ends were cut back, 4 bases at V and 5 bases at J, with 12 bases in the middle. This CDR3 is 13 amino acids long. The DNA for the CDR3 is TGTGCCAGCAGCCCAGACCAGGGGGAGACCCAGTACTTC. This translates into CASSPDQGETQYF.

The chain recombines TRBV9 with TRBJ2-5; 7 bases map to TRBD1. Germline V lookup: CDR1 SGDLS, CDR2 YYNGEE. V dropped 4 bases and J dropped 5; count of bases not matched to a gene: 11. This CDR3 has 15 residues. CDR3 sequence (DNA): TGTGCCAGCAGCTCAGCGACAGGGTTAAGGGAGACCCAGTACTTC. The encoded protein is CASSSATGLRETQYF.

V usage is TRBV4-1 and J usage is TRBJ2-5, with D uncertain. The germline gives CDR1 MGHRA, CDR2 YSYEKL. The germline V and J ends were trimmed by 1 base and 5 bases, with 8 bases remaining between them. This CDR3 region has 13 residues. The CDR3 DNA sequence: TGCGCCAGCAGCCAAGCCGGGCCGGAGACCCAGTACTTC. Encoded protein: CASSQAGPETQYF.

This chain links TRBV5-6 with TRBJ1-6; D may be TRBD1 (5 bases). The CDR3 has 18 amino acids. V was pared by 4 bases and J by 0 bases, with 17 bases between. Germline V gives CDR1 SGHDT, CDR2 YYEEEE. DNA of the CDR3: TGTGCCAGCAGCCTGACTGCAGGGCCGAGCTCCTATAATTCACCCCTCCACTTT. Translating it yields CASSLTAGPSSYNSPLHF.

The chain combines TRBV23-1 with TRBJ2-4; TRBD2 might be the D (5 bases). TRBV23-1 is an ORF, with its function uncertain. CDR3 length: 17 residues. Trimming removed 3 bases at V and 3 bases at J, with 18 bases between. The CDR3 coding sequence is TGCGCCAGCAGTCACCTTGTATGCCGTGACTACAAAAACATTCAGTACTTC. This sequence encodes CASSHLVCRDYKNIQYF.

In DNA form, the CDR3 reads TGTGCTAGTGATTCCGCGGGAGTGTTCACCGGGGAGCTGTTTTTT. Amino acid sequence: CASDSAGVFTGELFF. The chain joins TRBV12-5 to TRBJ2-2, with 7 nucleotides matching TRBD2. CDR1 is LGHNT and CDR2 is FRNRAP in the germline V gene. V was clipped by 7 bases and J by 4 bases; unmatched bases: 9. CDR3 length: 15 amino acids.

In this sample, this clone turned up a few times. The chain has TRBV5-5 and TRBJ2-1; 7 bases line up with TRBD1. Germline CDR1 SGHKS, CDR2 YYEKEE (reference sequence). This CDR3 comprises 15 residues. The J segment lost 4 bases and the V segment lost 6 bases, leaving 10 bases of the junction unmatched. The CDR3 bases are TGTGCCAGCACCGAAACAGGGGCCTTATACAATGAGCAGTTCTTC. This gives the protein CASTETGALYNEQFF.

The gene calls are TRBV7-8 and TRBJ1-1, with D maybe TRBD1 (6 bases). The germline V gene encodes CDR1 SGHVS and CDR2 FQNEAQ. Trimming pared 3 bases from V and 1 base from J, leaving 12 bases between. CDR3 length: 15 amino acids. The DNA for the CDR3 is TGTGCCAGCAGCTTGGAACAGGGCGCGAACACTGAAGCTTTCTTT. It translates to CASSLEQGANTEAFF.